What follows describes a single T cell receptor beta chain. This CDR3 has 16 residues. Germline loops: CDR1 MNHNS, CDR2 SASEGT. V was pared by 0 bases and J by 9 bases, with 6 bases of the junction left unmatched. This sample is drawn from a study of blood T cell repertoires in COVID-19. In the original processing: Reference gene primers were amplified, and this amplification served to estimate nucleated cell counts. Repertoires were generated with immunoSEQ multiplex PCR, while TCRdb's copy carries only in-frame clones and drops some. The DNA was the basis for D and trimming; V, J and clone size are from that table. The data show some 98,000 clones, approximately 79% seen once.

This sequence originates from a man between 65 and 85 years old with active or convalescent COVID-19. This chain links TRBV6-1 with TRBJ2-2, with 11 bases lining up with TRBD2. The specimen was peripheral blood. CDR3 residues: CASSEALAGGLRELFF. The DNA for the CDR3 is TGTGCCAGCAGTGAAGCTCTAGCGGGGGGTCTTAGGGAGCTGTTTTTT.